Listed below are T cell receptor beta chains from one sample, sequenced in a study of blood T cell repertoires in COVID-19. Using immunoSEQ multiplex PCR, the repertoire was profiled, and TCRdb retains in-frame clones only, with some absent. The sample carries under 55,000 clones, about nine tenths recorded once. The sample consisted of peripheral blood. These receptors all come from a human donor in a cohort sampled during active COVID-19. The CDR3 runs from the conserved cysteine through the conserved F or W. Fields, in order: J gene, D gene, clone size, V gene, CDR3 DNA, CDR3 protein. The D gene is left open where the match is weak. Size values are once, few and many counts, or a class for expanded clones, and some rows have none.

J: TRBJ1-2; D: TRBD1; size: NA; V: TRBV18; DNA: TGTGCCAGCTCACCACCGTTTGGAGGGGGCGATGGCTACACCTTC; CDR3: CASSPPFGGGDGYTF
J: TRBJ1-2; D: TRBD1; size: NA; V: TRBV24-1; DNA: TGTGCCACCGGGGACAGACGGTATGGCTACACCTTC; CDR3: CATGDRRYGYTF
J: TRBJ2-7; D: NA; size: NA; V: TRBV27; DNA: TGTGCCAGCAGTTTATATCGACGGGCCTACGAGCAGTACTTC; CDR3: CASSLYRRAYEQYF
J: TRBJ1-2; D: TRBD1; size: NA; V: TRBV5-1; DNA: TGCGCCAGCAGCCTCTCCGACAGGGGAGGCGGCGGCTACACCTTC; CDR3: CASSLSDRGGGGYTF
J: TRBJ2-2; D: NA; size: NA; V: TRBV29-1; DNA: TGCAGCGTTGAATCCGGGGAAACCCCCAAGAACACCGGGGAGCTGTTTTTT; CDR3: CSVESGETPKNTGELFF
J: TRBJ2-1; D: TRBD2; size: NA; V: TRBV29-1; DNA: TGCAGCGTTGAATTTCGGGCCCTAGCGGGGAATGAGCAGTTCTTC; CDR3: CSVEFRALAGNEQFF
J: TRBJ2-3; D: NA; size: NA; V: TRBV12-3/TRBV12-4; DNA: TGTGCCAGCAGTCAGAGCACAGATACGCAGTATTTT; CDR3: CASSQSTDTQYF
J: TRBJ1-6; D: NA; size: NA; V: TRBV2; DNA: TGTGCCAGCAGACCAAGCGTGAAGAGCTCCTATAATTCACCCCTCCACTTT; CDR3: CASRPSVKSSYNSPLHF
J: TRBJ2-7; D: TRBD1; size: once; V: TRBV6-5; DNA: TGTGCCAGCAGTTACTCGAAGGACAGGCTATCTGGTGAGCAGTACTTC; CDR3: CASSYSKDRLSGEQYF
J: TRBJ2-7; D: NA; size: once; V: TRBV21-1; DNA: TGTGCCAGCAGCAAAATGGTCCTAGCGGGGGCTTCGGGCGAGCAGTACTTC; CDR3: CASSKMVLAGASGEQYF
J: TRBJ1-5; D: TRBD1; size: NA; V: TRBV5-6; DNA: TGTGCCAGCAGCTTGATGCAGGGGGCAGGCAATCAGCCCCAGCATTTT; CDR3: CASSLMQGAGNQPQHF
J: TRBJ1-1; D: NA; size: NA; V: TRBV6-5; DNA: TGTGCCAGCAGTTACTCGCGTGGGGTGAGGGCTGAAGCTTTCTTT; CDR3: CASSYSRGVRAEAFF
J: TRBJ2-1; D: TRBD1; size: NA; V: TRBV7-9; DNA: TGTGCCAGCAGCTTAGCGGGACAGGCCTACAATGAGCAGTTCTTC; CDR3: CASSLAGQAYNEQFF
J: TRBJ2-5; D: TRBD2; size: NA; V: TRBV7-9; DNA: TGTGCCAGCAGCCTGACTTTTACTAGCGGGGGAGGGACCCAGTACTTC; CDR3: CASSLTFTSGGGTQYF
J: TRBJ2-7; D: TRBD1; size: NA; V: TRBV5-1; DNA: TGCGCCAGCAGCGCGCGGACAGGGGCCGAGCAGTACTTC; CDR3: CASSARTGAEQYF
J: TRBJ2-7; D: NA; size: NA; V: TRBV28; DNA: TGTGCCAGCTCTGAACAGAACTACGAGCAGTACTTC; CDR3: CASSEQNYEQYF
J: TRBJ2-1; D: NA; size: NA; V: TRBV7-9; DNA: TGTGCCAGCAGCTTCGGTTCTTATGAGCAGTTCTTC; CDR3: CASSFGSYEQFF
J: TRBJ1-1; D: NA; size: NA; V: TRBV28; DNA: TGTGCCAGCAGTTCCCGAGGAGAAGCTTTCTTT; CDR3: CASSSRGEAFF
J: TRBJ2-7; D: TRBD2; size: NA; V: TRBV13; DNA: TGTGCCAGCAGCCCTCGAATAGCGGGAAAGCGCCCCTACGAGCAGTACTTC; CDR3: CASSPRIAGKRPYEQYF
J: TRBJ2-1; D: NA; size: NA; V: TRBV9; DNA: TGTGCCAGCAGCAGCCTGAGAGGGCTAGACGGGGAGGCCCACTCCTACAATGAGCAGTTCTTC; CDR3: CASSSLRGLDGEAHSYNEQFF
J: TRBJ1-2; D: NA; size: NA; V: TRBV6-5; DNA: TGTGCCAGCAGTTACAGATCAGGCTGGGCTAACTATGGCTACACCTTC; CDR3: CASSYRSGWANYGYTF
J: TRBJ1-4; D: TRBD1; size: NA; V: TRBV7-8; DNA: TGTGCCAGCAGCTTTTTGGGACAGACAGCTAATGAAAAACTGTTTTTT; CDR3: CASSFLGQTANEKLFF
J: TRBJ2-7; D: TRBD2; size: NA; V: TRBV3-1/TRBV3-2; DNA: TGTGCCAGCAGCCAAACTAGCGGGGGGACCGAGCAGTACTTC; CDR3: CASSQTSGGTEQYF
J: TRBJ2-1; D: TRBD2; size: NA; V: TRBV9; DNA: TGTGCCAGCAGCGCCGAACCTCGCGGGAGGAGCTCCTACAATGAGCAGTTCTTC; CDR3: CASSAEPRGRSSYNEQFF
J: TRBJ2-5; D: TRBD2; size: NA; V: TRBV6-5; DNA: TGTGCCAGCAGTTACTTTGCGGGGGGACCACAAGAGACCCAGTACTTC; CDR3: CASSYFAGGPQETQYF
J: TRBJ2-5; D: NA; size: NA; V: TRBV5-4; DNA: TGTGCCAGCACCGAACAGGGTCGCCAAGAGACCCAGTACTTC; CDR3: CASTEQGRQETQYF
J: TRBJ1-5; D: NA; size: NA; V: TRBV21-1; DNA: TGTGCCAGCAGCAGGCTACAGGGGAATAGCAATCAGCCCCAGCATTTT; CDR3: CASSRLQGNSNQPQHF
J: TRBJ2-2; D: TRBD2; size: NA; V: TRBV19; DNA: TGTGCCAGTAAGGCTAGCGGGAGGTCCTACGAGTACACCGGGGAGCTGTTTTTT; CDR3: CASKASGRSYEYTGELFF
J: TRBJ2-7; D: TRBD1; size: NA; V: TRBV29-1; DNA: TGCAGCGTTGAAGGGGGGACAGAACCTCTGGAGCAGTACTTC; CDR3: CSVEGGTEPLEQYF
J: TRBJ2-7; D: TRBD1; size: NA; V: TRBV30; DNA: TGTGCCTGGAGCATTGGAGGGACAGGGCACTACGAGCAGTACTTC; CDR3: CAWSIGGTGHYEQYF
J: TRBJ2-7; D: TRBD2; size: NA; V: TRBV6-5; DNA: TGTGCCAGCAGTTACTCAATAGCGGGAGGGCTCGAGCAGTACTTC; CDR3: CASSYSIAGGLEQYF
J: TRBJ1-2; D: NA; size: NA; V: TRBV6-2/TRBV6-3; DNA: TGTGCCAGCAGTACCCCCGAGGGCGGTAACTATGGCTACACCTTC; CDR3: CASSTPEGGNYGYTF
J: TRBJ2-6; D: NA; size: NA; V: TRBV25-1; DNA: TGTGCCAGCAGTGAATTTTTTCCAGGGGCCAACGTCCTGACTTTC; CDR3: CASSEFFPGANVLTF
J: TRBJ2-1; D: TRBD2; size: NA; V: TRBV20-1; DNA: TGCAGTGCTAGTCCGGGACTAGCGGGAGGCAATGAGCAGTTCTTC; CDR3: CSASPGLAGGNEQFF
J: TRBJ2-7; D: TRBD1; size: NA; V: TRBV5-6; DNA: TGTGCCAGCAGCTTTCGGGACAGGTCGTCCTACGAGCAGTACTTC; CDR3: CASSFRDRSSYEQYF
J: TRBJ1-2; D: NA; size: once; V: TRBV25-1; DNA: TGTGCCAGCAGTGATGTAAGGGGGAGCGCGAGGGAAGGCTACACCTTC; CDR3: CASSDVRGSAREGYTF
J: TRBJ1-2; D: NA; size: NA; V: TRBV11-3; DNA: TGTGCCAGCAGCTTAGGGGAGGGCGGCTACACCTTC; CDR3: CASSLGEGGYTF
J: TRBJ1-5; D: NA; size: NA; V: TRBV29-1; DNA: TGCAGCGTTGTATCGGGGTCAACCGATCAGCCCCAGCATTTT; CDR3: CSVVSGSTDQPQHF
J: TRBJ2-7; D: NA; size: NA; V: TRBV5-4; DNA: TGTGCCAGCAGCTTGGACAGGGACGAGCAGTACTTC; CDR3: CASSLDRDEQYF
J: TRBJ2-5; D: TRBD1; size: NA; V: TRBV5-1; DNA: TGCGCCAGCAGCTTGACAGGGGGCCAACAAGAGACCCAGTACTTC; CDR3: CASSLTGGQQETQYF
J: TRBJ2-5; D: NA; size: NA; V: TRBV7-9; DNA: TGTGCCAGCAGCCTAGCTGTCGGAGCCCAGGGGCAAGAGACCCAGTACTTC; CDR3: CASSLAVGAQGQETQYF
J: TRBJ2-3; D: NA; size: NA; V: TRBV29-1; DNA: TGCAGCGTCCCCTTTGGGAGAATCTCCGGGGCAGATACGCAGTATTTT; CDR3: CSVPFGRISGADTQYF
J: TRBJ2-3; D: NA; size: NA; V: TRBV5-6; DNA: TGTGCCAGCAGCTTGTCTACAGTCCACCTCACAGATACGCAGTATTTT; CDR3: CASSLSTVHLTDTQYF
J: TRBJ1-2; D: NA; size: NA; V: TRBV12-5; DNA: TGTGCTAGTGGTTTGGCTGGGACTCTTGGGGCCTATGGCTACACCTTC; CDR3: CASGLAGTLGAYGYTF
J: TRBJ2-2; D: TRBD1; size: NA; V: TRBV9; DNA: TGTGCCCGCAGCGGGGGACAGGGGGGCACCGGGGAGCTGTTTTTT; CDR3: CARSGGQGGTGELFF
J: TRBJ1-2; D: NA; size: NA; V: TRBV19; DNA: TGTGCCAGTAGTATCTACAGGAAGCCTAACTATGGCTACACCTTC; CDR3: CASSIYRKPNYGYTF
J: TRBJ1-6; D: NA; size: few; V: TRBV18; DNA: TGTGCCAGCTCACCACGGACAGTTAGGAATAATTCACCCCTCCACTTT; CDR3: CASSPRTVRNNSPLHF
J: TRBJ1-2; D: TRBD1; size: once; V: TRBV3-1/TRBV3-2; DNA: TGTGCCAGCAGCCAAGGTGTGGCAGGGGGGAGGTATGGCTACACCTTC; CDR3: CASSQGVAGGRYGYTF
J: TRBJ2-5; D: TRBD2; size: NA; V: TRBV11-3; DNA: TGTGCCAGCAGACCCGGGGGGGGAAGAGAGACCCAGTACTTC; CDR3: CASRPGGGRETQYF
J: TRBJ1-1; D: TRBD1; size: NA; V: TRBV15; DNA: TGTGCCACCAGCAGAGATAGGACAGGGAGCTCTGAAGCTTTCTTT; CDR3: CATSRDRTGSSEAFF
J: TRBJ2-1; D: TRBD2; size: once; V: TRBV5-1; DNA: TGCGCCAGCAGCATGGACGGGACTAGCTTGCATGAGCAGTTCTTC; CDR3: CASSMDGTSLHEQFF
J: TRBJ1-5; D: TRBD1; size: once; V: TRBV28; DNA: TGTGCCAGCAGTCCTCCCCGGGACAGGGAAGATGGCAATCAGCCCCAGCATTTT; CDR3: CASSPPRDREDGNQPQHF
J: TRBJ1-1; D: NA; size: NA; V: TRBV11-2; DNA: TGTGCCAGCAGCTTAGTGGGGCTGAACACTGAAGCTTTCTTT; CDR3: CASSLVGLNTEAFF
J: TRBJ2-7; D: NA; size: NA; V: TRBV7-2; DNA: TGTGCCAGCAGCCCTCGACACGACTACGAGCAGTACTTC; CDR3: CASSPRHDYEQYF
J: TRBJ2-7; D: TRBD2; size: NA; V: TRBV10-1; DNA: TGCGCCAGCAGGGAAAGGACTAGCGGGACAATCTACGAGCAGTACTTC; CDR3: CASRERTSGTIYEQYF